A single T cell receptor (beta chain) is shown here with its context. Preparing the TCRbeta library involved the use of unique molecular identifiers. TCRdb reprocessed the PCR reads with MiXCR, giving one entry per CDR3 protein. Among about 400,000 distinct CDR3 sequences listed, about an eighth were seen once. The data were obtained in a study of T-cell reconstitution after alpha-beta-depleted transplantation in children. V shed 9 bases and J shed 5 bases, with 7 bases lying between them. This CDR3 contains 11 residues. CDR1 is MNHEY and CDR2 is SVGEGT in the germline V gene. This sample comprised PBMCs, obtained from the stem cell graft. The chain couples TRBV6-2 or TRBV6-3 to TRBJ2-2, with D unclear. This clonotype was sampled from a human donor who donated a stem cell graft to a child with Fanconi anemia. CDR3 amino acids: CARTGTGELFF. The CDR3 coding sequence is TGTGCCAGAACCGGGACCGGGGAGCTGTTTTTT.